Listed below are T cell receptor beta chains from one sample, sequenced in a study of siplizumab effects on memory and regulatory T cells. The protocol was immunoSEQ multiplex PCR, while the TCRdb copy is restricted to in-frame clones and leaves out a portion. The data contain 70,000 to 90,000 clones, 85% to 90% of them singletons. Material: CD4+ T cells sorted from blood. All receptors derive from a human donor in good health. CDR3s include the opening cysteine and the closing phenylalanine or tryptophan. Fields, in order: V gene, J gene, clone size, D gene, CDR3 DNA, CDR3 protein. A D gene is named only where the DNA matches it firmly. Clone size is shown for a subset of rows, as once, few, many or a class of expanded clone.

V gene: TRBV18
J gene: TRBJ1-3
clone size: once
D gene: -
CDR3 DNA: TGTGCCAGCTCACCCGTGACCGATGGAAACACCATATATTTT
CDR3 protein: CASSPVTDGNTIYF

V gene: TRBV4-2
J gene: TRBJ1-1
clone size: -
D gene: -
CDR3 DNA: TGTGCCAGCAGCCCCCAGAGTAACGCTGAAGCTTTCTTT
CDR3 protein: CASSPQSNAEAFF

V gene: TRBV6-5
J gene: TRBJ1-1
clone size: -
D gene: -
CDR3 DNA: TGTGCCAGCACCACCAGGAGCGCTGAAGCTTTCTTT
CDR3 protein: CASTTRSAEAFF

V gene: TRBV19
J gene: TRBJ2-6
clone size: -
D gene: -
CDR3 DNA: TGTGCCAGTAGTATAGTCTTCGGTGGGGCCAACGTCCTGACTTTC
CDR3 protein: CASSIVFGGANVLTF

V gene: TRBV28
J gene: TRBJ2-3
clone size: once
D gene: -
CDR3 DNA: TGTGCCAGCAGCGGCAGGATCGGATGGAGCACAGATACGCAGTATTTT
CDR3 protein: CASSGRIGWSTDTQYF

V gene: TRBV9
J gene: TRBJ2-7
clone size: -
D gene: -
CDR3 DNA: TGTGCCAGCAGCGTAGAATCGGAGAACTACGAGCAGTACTTC
CDR3 protein: CASSVESENYEQYF

V gene: TRBV5-5
J gene: TRBJ2-2
clone size: -
D gene: -
CDR3 DNA: TGTGCCAGCAGCTTAGGACCCCAAGGAGCCGGGGAGCTGTTTTTT
CDR3 protein: CASSLGPQGAGELFF

V gene: TRBV30
J gene: TRBJ2-4
clone size: -
D gene: -
CDR3 DNA: TGTGCCTGGAGTGTCGCCAAAAACATTCAGTACTTC
CDR3 protein: CAWSVAKNIQYF

V gene: TRBV2
J gene: TRBJ2-5
clone size: -
D gene: -
CDR3 DNA: TGTGCCAGCAGTCGAAGCGCGCTAGAGGAGACCCAGTACTTC
CDR3 protein: CASSRSALEETQYF

V gene: TRBV5-8
J gene: TRBJ2-1
clone size: -
D gene: -
CDR3 DNA: TGTGCCAGCTTTCGGCTCGTTGAGCAGTTCTTC
CDR3 protein: CASFRLVEQFF

V gene: TRBV18
J gene: TRBJ2-2
clone size: -
D gene: -
CDR3 DNA: TGTGCCAGCTCACTCGGGGAGAACACCGGGGAGCTGTTTTTT
CDR3 protein: CASSLGENTGELFF

V gene: TRBV4-2
J gene: TRBJ2-1
clone size: -
D gene: -
CDR3 DNA: TGTGCCAGCAGCCAATCCGGGACTTACAATGAGCAGTTCTTC
CDR3 protein: CASSQSGTYNEQFF

V gene: TRBV7-9
J gene: TRBJ2-1
clone size: -
D gene: -
CDR3 DNA: TGTGCCAGCAGCTCTACCCGTCTCAATGAGCAGTTCTTC
CDR3 protein: CASSSTRLNEQFF

V gene: TRBV2
J gene: TRBJ1-4
clone size: once
D gene: TRBD1
CDR3 DNA: TGTGCCAGCACCCGAGACAGGGGAGGCGAAAAACTGTTTTTT
CDR3 protein: CASTRDRGGEKLFF

V gene: TRBV5-1
J gene: TRBJ2-3
clone size: -
D gene: -
CDR3 DNA: TGCGCCAGCAGCTTGATCAGCGGGTCGAGCACAGATACGCAGTATTTT
CDR3 protein: CASSLISGSSTDTQYF

V gene: TRBV28
J gene: TRBJ1-4
clone size: -
D gene: -
CDR3 DNA: TGTGCCAGCAGCTCCCCCCTAGGATACGATGAAAAACTGTTTTTT
CDR3 protein: CASSSPLGYDEKLFF